A single sample gave rise to the 7 T cell receptor beta chains below, sequenced in a study of blood T cell repertoires in COVID-19 (dated by TCRdb to the early 2020s). The library came from the immunoSEQ multiplex PCR assay. In its TCRdb copy, this immuneACCESS table keeps in-frame sequences only and misses some clones. Where compared with another copy, unresolved V genes explain less than half of these, and the others have no known cause. This sample has under 250,000 clones in its table, and more than 70% of those were observed once. Clones ranked in the top ten supply 3% to 4.5% of the sample. The sequenced sample consisted of peripheral blood. The receptors were sampled from a woman of 80 years or more with acute or convalescent COVID-19.

This chain connects TRBV29-1 to TRBJ2-7; TRBD2 matches at 7 bases. There are 13 residues in the CDR3. The germline CDR1 and CDR2 sequences are SQVTM and ANQGSEA. Trimming removed 6 bases from V and 3 bases from J; junction bases left unmatched: 8. The CDR3 sequence: CSVVGGNDYEQYF. The CDR3 DNA follows: TGCAGCGTGGTGGGGGGGAATGACTACGAGCAGTACTTC.

V and J are TRBV5-1 and TRBJ1-4; a weak D match, TRBD1 (6 bases). Trimming pared 5 bases from V and 8 bases from J, leaving 16 bases between. The CDR3 covers 14 residues. Per the germline V gene, CDR1 is SGHRS and CDR2 is YFSETQ. CDR3 sequence: CASRDSDGTEKLFF. DNA of the CDR3: TGCGCCAGCAGGGACAGCGACGGTACCGAAAAACTGTTTTTT.

The chain has TRBV7-9 and TRBJ1-5, with 7 bases fitting TRBD1. The CDR3 length is 16 residues. CDR1 and CDR2 (germline): SEHNR, FQNEAQ (reference sequence). J lost 1 base, V lost 3 bases, and 6 bases had no gene match. The CDR3 DNA sequence: TGTGCCAGCAGCTTCATAGGGGGCTCAAGCAATCAGCCCCAGCATTTT. Encoded protein: CASSFIGGSSNQPQHF.

This chain uses TRBV7-2 with TRBJ2-3; 10 bases are shared with TRBD2. V shed 5 bases and J 1 base; nucleotides not matched to a gene: 6. Germline CDR1 reads SGHTA; CDR2 reads FQGNSA. This CDR3 region has 16 residues. The CDR3 DNA is TGTGCCAGCAGCCTCCAGCGGGGGGGAGGCACAGATACGCAGTATTTT. Translating gives CASSLQRGGGTDTQYF.

CDR3 sequence reads: CATSRARGPYNEQFF. CDR3 nucleotide sequence: TGTGCCACCAGCAGAGCTAGGGGGCCCTACAATGAGCAGTTCTTC. The rearrangement joins TRBV15 to TRBJ2-1, with TRBD1 matching over 7 bases. CDR3 length: 15 residues. The trim removed 1 base at V and 2 bases at J, leaving 2 bases unmatched. Per the germline V gene, CDR1 is LNHNV and CDR2 is YYDKDF (reference sequence).

The chain links TRBV18 to TRBJ2-3; a possible D gene is TRBD1 (6 bases). Germline assignment: CDR1 KGHSH and CDR2 LQKENI. The CDR3 extends over 16 amino acids. V lost 2 bases to trimming and J lost 1 base, with 13 bases between them. This CDR3 is CASSPNRASGTDTQYF. CDR3 in DNA: TGTGCCAGCTCACCAAACAGGGCCTCAGGCACAGATACGCAGTATTTT. Full variable domain (missing parts from reference TRBV18 and TRBJ2-3): NAGVMQNPRHLVRRRGQEARLRCSPMKGHSHVYWYRQLPEEGLKFMVYLQKENIIDESGMPKERFSAEFPKEGPSILRIQQVVRGDSAAYFCASSPNRASGTDTQYFGPGTRLTVL.

This clone appeared a few times. The rearrangement uses TRBV7-2 and TRBJ1-4, with D uncertain. With 2 bases removed from V and 0 bases from J, the gap between germline ends came to 7 bases. CDR1 and CDR2 (germline): SGHTA, FQGNSA. This CDR3 is built from 15 residues. The CDR3 nucleotides read TGTGCCAGCAGCTTAACAAAAGCAACTAATGAAAAACTGTTTTTT. This encodes CASSLTKATNEKLFF.